This T cell receptor beta chain was captured in a study of response to subunit inactivated influenza vaccine. The CDR3 covers 16 residues. CDR1 and CDR2 from the germline V gene are MNHEY and SMNVEV (reference sequence). V gave up 5 bases and J gave up 1 base; unmatched junction bases: 7. TCRdb redid the calling of the RT-PCR reads with MiXCR, one entry per CDR3 protein. The table has more than 500,000 distinct CDR3 sequences, around 10% seen once. This clonotype was counted only a few times. This same sample was also taken into another study, of T cells expressing NK-cell markers. That source notes: What made the TCR beta cDNA was 5'RACE template switching with UMIs. Sorting was restricted to alpha-beta TCR T cells by an anti-gamma-delta TCR antibody in several experiments.

This material consisted of PBMCs from blood, taken on the day of vaccination. The rearrangement uses TRBV27 and TRBJ2-2; TRBD1 matches 7 bases. The TCR comes from a man in his fifties who received an inactivated influenza vaccine. CDR3 sequence reads: CASSPDRVLNTGELFF. For the CDR3, the DNA is TGTGCCAGCAGTCCCGACAGGGTTTTGAACACCGGGGAGCTGTTTTTT.